Listed below are T cell receptor beta chains from one sample, sequenced in a study of shared clonotypes between healthy human individuals. Sequenced by immunoSEQ multiplex PCR; TCRdb stores in-frame clones only, minus some. The sample records 600,000 or so clones, approximately 95% being singletons. Sequencing input: naive CD8+ T cells sorted from blood. The source of these receptors is a woman in her twenties or thirties in good health. Each CDR3 is given with its conserved first and last residue. D genes are given only for firm matches. Not every row has a clone size; where given, it reads once, few, many or a size class.

J gene,V gene,clone size,D gene,CDR3 protein,CDR3 DNA
TRBJ2-1,TRBV27,-,TRBD2,CASSLGTSGSDEQFF,TGTGCCAGCAGTCTCGGGACTAGCGGGAGTGATGAGCAGTTCTTC
TRBJ2-2,TRBV13,-,TRBD1,CASSIDRGGTGELFF,TGTGCCAGCAGCATCGACAGGGGAGGCACCGGGGAGCTGTTTTTT
TRBJ2-1,TRBV5-4,-,TRBD2,CASSFEGGAYNEQFF,TGTGCCAGCAGCTTTGAGGGAGGGGCCTACAATGAGCAGTTCTTC
TRBJ1-3,TRBV7-8,-,-,CASSLLSGNTIYF,TGTGCCAGCAGCTTGCTGTCTGGAAACACCATATATTTT
TRBJ2-1,TRBV7-6,-,TRBD2,CASSLGLREGGNEQFF,TGTGCCAGCAGCTTAGGTCTGAGGGAGGGAGGGAATGAGCAGTTCTTC
TRBJ1-1,TRBV5-6,once,-,CASSDRGLTEAFF,TGTGCCAGCAGCGATAGGGGTTTGACTGAAGCTTTCTTT
TRBJ2-2,TRBV7-7,-,-,CASTQGIDTGELFF,TGTGCCAGTACCCAGGGGATCGACACCGGGGAGCTGTTTTTT
TRBJ2-1,TRBV5-6,-,TRBD2,CASSYVAGGHDEQFF,TGTGCCAGCAGCTACGTAGCGGGAGGGCACGATGAGCAGTTCTTC
TRBJ2-7,TRBV28,-,-,CASSLLTGSYEQYF,TGTGCCAGCAGTTTGCTGACAGGATCCTACGAGCAGTACTTC
TRBJ2-7,TRBV7-9,-,TRBD2,CASSSTSGRAPYEQYF,TGTGCCAGCAGCTCGACTAGCGGGAGGGCCCCCTACGAGCAGTACTTC
TRBJ2-2,TRBV27,-,TRBD1,CASRAGTDFPMRNTGELFF,TGTGCCAGCAGAGCCGGGACAGACTTCCCGATGAGGAACACCGGGGAGCTGTTTTTT
TRBJ2-7,TRBV27,-,-,CASSPAGYRYEQYF,TGTGCCAGCAGTCCCGCGGGTTACCGCTACGAGCAGTACTTC
TRBJ1-4,TRBV6-6,-,-,CASSYMALDEKLFF,TGTGCCAGCAGTTACATGGCGTTGGATGAAAAACTGTTTTTT
TRBJ2-7,TRBV19,-,-,CASSPGMGYEQYF,TGTGCCAGTAGTCCAGGAATGGGGTACGAGCAGTACTTC
TRBJ1-5,TRBV19,-,-,CASASWGYSNQPQHF,TGTGCCAGTGCCAGTTGGGGCTATAGCAATCAGCCCCAGCATTTT
TRBJ2-7,TRBV19,-,TRBD1,CASSITPDRGGEQYF,TGTGCCAGTAGTATAACCCCGGACAGGGGCGGGGAGCAGTACTTC
TRBJ2-7,TRBV12-2,-,-,CASRFWGDVGPYEQYF,TGTGCAAGTCGCTTTTGGGGGGATGTTGGGCCCTACGAGCAGTACTTC
TRBJ2-1,TRBV7-6,-,-,CASSLATQGGEQFF,TGTGCCAGCAGCTTAGCCACGCAGGGCGGCGAGCAGTTCTTC
TRBJ2-7,TRBV6-1,-,TRBD2,CATLGAGGPYEQYF,TGTGCCACCCTTGGGGCGGGAGGGCCCTACGAGCAGTACTTC
TRBJ2-3,TRBV5-6,-,-,CASSLVVRTDTQYF,TGTGCCAGCAGCTTGGTTGTCCGCACAGATACGCAGTATTTT
TRBJ2-1,TRBV27,-,-,CASILSNEQFF,TGTGCCAGCATCCTTTCCAATGAGCAGTTCTTC
TRBJ1-2,TRBV13,once,TRBD1,CASSSDRVYGYTF,TGTGCCAGCAGCTCCGACAGGGTCTATGGCTACACCTTC
TRBJ1-1,TRBV5-1,-,-,CASSLGTGQMNTEAFF,TGCGCCAGCAGCTTGGGTACCGGACAGATGAACACTGAAGCTTTCTTT
TRBJ2-7,TRBV9,-,-,CASSPGGRVGYEQYF,TGTGCCAGCAGCCCAGGGGGGAGGGTAGGTTACGAGCAGTACTTC
TRBJ1-5,TRBV28,-,-,CASSEVQPQHF,TGTGCCAGCAGTGAAGTTCAGCCCCAGCATTTT
TRBJ2-7,TRBV5-4,-,TRBD2,CASSFRLAGAHEQYF,TGTGCCAGCAGCTTCCGGCTAGCGGGAGCCCACGAGCAGTACTTC
TRBJ2-3,TRBV7-7,-,TRBD2,CASSRTSGRTDTQYF,TGTGCCAGCAGTCGCACTAGCGGGAGAACAGATACGCAGTATTTT
TRBJ1-1,TRBV29-1,-,-,CSVIMNTEAFF,TGCAGCGTAATAATGAACACTGAAGCTTTCTTT
TRBJ2-1,TRBV27,-,TRBD1,CASSQDRGGVNEQFF,TGTGCCAGCAGTCAGGACAGGGGGGGCGTCAATGAGCAGTTCTTC
TRBJ2-7,TRBV28,-,TRBD2,CASKPLGGSGYEQYF,TGTGCCAGCAAACCCCTTGGCGGGAGTGGATACGAGCAGTACTTC
TRBJ2-1,TRBV5-6,-,TRBD2,CASSLAGRGYNEQFF,TGTGCCAGCAGCTTGGCCGGGAGGGGGTACAATGAGCAGTTCTTC
TRBJ2-5,TRBV6-1,-,-,CASSVLGRGAEETQYF,TGTGCCAGCAGTGTCCTCGGACGGGGGGCGGAGGAGACCCAGTACTTC
TRBJ2-7,TRBV11-2,-,TRBD2,CASSPVGLATTYEQYF,TGTGCCAGCAGCCCGGTGGGACTAGCGACCACCTACGAGCAGTACTTC
TRBJ2-2,TRBV5-6,-,TRBD1,CASSSDRGNSGELFF,TGTGCCAGCAGTTCGGACAGGGGAAATTCCGGGGAGCTGTTTTTT
TRBJ2-7,TRBV2,-,TRBD1,CASSEMRTGNEQYF,TGTGCCAGCAGTGAAATGAGGACAGGAAACGAGCAGTACTTC
TRBJ1-5,TRBV28,-,-,CASSALLPGQPQHF,TGTGCCAGCAGTGCCCTTCTACCAGGACAGCCCCAGCATTTT
TRBJ2-7,TRBV27,-,TRBD2,CASSLLAGVPEQYF,TGTGCCAGCAGTTTATTGGCGGGAGTTCCCGAGCAGTACTTC
TRBJ2-7,TRBV13,-,TRBD1,CASSQGTAYEQYF,TGTGCCAGCAGCCAAGGGACAGCCTACGAGCAGTACTTC
TRBJ2-2,TRBV11-2,-,-,CASSPNPGVHTGELFF,TGTGCCAGCAGCCCCAACCCGGGAGTACACACCGGGGAGCTGTTTTTT
TRBJ2-7,TRBV11-1,-,TRBD2,CASSFSGRNYEQYF,TGTGCCAGCAGCTTTAGCGGGAGAAACTACGAGCAGTACTTC
TRBJ2-7,TRBV9,-,-,CASSVMEGNEQYF,TGTGCCAGCAGCGTAATGGAGGGAAACGAGCAGTACTTC
TRBJ2-1,TRBV5-1,once,TRBD2,CASSLALAGVWDEQFF,TGCGCCAGCAGCTTGGCCCTAGCGGGAGTATGGGATGAGCAGTTCTTC
TRBJ2-1,TRBV6-5,-,-,CASSYSGEADEQFF,TGTGCCAGCAGTTACTCAGGGGAAGCCGATGAGCAGTTCTTC
TRBJ1-1,TRBV5-1,-,-,CASSLVYPVGNEAFF,TGCGCCAGCAGCTTGGTATACCCAGTTGGTAATGAAGCTTTCTTT
TRBJ1-1,TRBV28,-,-,CASSLSLDGLGAFF,TGTGCCAGCAGTTTATCCCTCGACGGGCTTGGGGCTTTCTTT
TRBJ2-7,TRBV29-1,-,-,CSVQLVEQYF,TGCAGCGTTCAGTTAGTCGAGCAGTACTTC
TRBJ1-1,TRBV5-5,-,-,CASTLPDAEAFF,TGTGCCAGCACTCTCCCCGACGCTGAAGCTTTCTTT
TRBJ2-5,TRBV28,-,-,CASSPGLRETQYF,TGTGCCAGCAGTCCAGGGTTGCGGGAGACCCAGTACTTC
TRBJ2-4,TRBV5-5,-,-,CASSLVSVSKNIQYF,TGTGCCAGCAGCTTGGTTTCCGTTTCCAAAAACATTCAGTACTTC
TRBJ2-2,TRBV7-9,-,-,CASSPLTPGDTGELFF,TGTGCCAGCAGCCCCCTCACCCCAGGGGACACCGGGGAGCTGTTTTTT
TRBJ1-1,TRBV19,-,TRBD1,CASRDRVNTEAFF,TGTGCCAGCCGGGACAGGGTGAACACTGAAGCTTTCTTT
TRBJ1-5,TRBV11-3,-,TRBD1,CASSLERDSRLEPQHF,TGTGCCAGCAGCTTAGAACGGGACAGCCGTTTGGAGCCCCAGCATTTT
TRBJ2-5,TRBV2,-,-,CASSYRSTGLGETQYF,TGTGCCAGCAGTTACCGATCAACAGGGCTGGGAGAGACCCAGTACTTC
TRBJ1-1,TRBV10-1,-,-,CASSSGEWATEAFF,TGCGCCAGCAGTTCAGGGGAGTGGGCCACTGAAGCTTTCTTT
TRBJ1-5,TRBV6-5,-,TRBD1,CASRTGTASNQPQHF,TGTGCCAGCAGGACCGGGACAGCAAGCAATCAGCCCCAGCATTTT
TRBJ1-2,TRBV27,-,TRBD1,CASSWGQGFGGYTF,TGTGCCAGCAGTTGGGGACAGGGGTTTGGCGGCTACACCTTC
TRBJ1-5,TRBV7-7,-,-,CASSLARGGRQPQHF,TGTGCCAGCAGCTTAGCGCGAGGGGGTAGACAGCCCCAGCATTTT
TRBJ2-1,TRBV30,-,TRBD2,CAWSVSSGGHNEQFF,TGTGCCTGGAGTGTTAGTAGCGGGGGACACAATGAGCAGTTCTTC
TRBJ2-7,TRBV10-2,-,-,CASNRAGSYEQYF,TGCGCCAGCAACCGGGCAGGCTCCTACGAGCAGTACTTC